The present T cell receptor (beta chain) was sequenced within a study of T-cell memory formation after mild COVID-19 (dated by TCRdb to about 2021). Describing the broader study: TCR sequence clusters from the two donors were found to be largely donor specific. In a couple of donors, T-cell clones that expanded and contracted after mild COVID-19 were followed by sequencing TCRalpha and TCRbeta repertoires longitudinally. The cohort comprised two young, previously healthy adult volunteers, one female and one male. Overall study results and their limits: SARS-CoV-2 specificity of the second-wave clones peaking on day 37 was not confirmed. Only two mild cases were covered by the study, and larger cohorts that include severe cases with pre-infection samples were considered necessary. Some responding clones were detected in pre-infection memory, which suggested that pre-existing cross-reactive memory T cells had joined the SARS-CoV-2 response. Clones contracting from day 15 to 85 had balanced CD4/CD8 phenotypes, while a second wave expanding from day 15 to 37 was biased towards CD4+. Contracting CD4+ clones appeared mostly in the CM and EM memory subsets, whereas CD8+ clones were enriched in EMRA.

Points on this clonotype: Its antigen is still unknown. No qualities accompany the bases; no much larger clone lies one base away.

Sequences SNHLY (CDR1) and FYNNEI (CDR2) are obtained from the germline V gene. Trimming leaves V shorter by 6 bases and J shorter by 1 base, with the junction holding 8 bases beyond the gene matches. From the cysteine through the phenylalanine, the CDR3 covers 15 amino acids. Only the CDR3 portion is preserved as DNA: 45 bases, with reading frame beginning at the first base. Ficoll-Paque density gradient centrifugation was the method used to isolate PBMCs. Instrument on record: Illumina NovaSeq 6000. TCRalpha and TCRbeta cDNA libraries were constructed by 5'RACE with constant-segment primers, with sample barcodes and unique molecular identifiers being introduced. Trizol reagent was used to extract RNA from every sample. Library amplification was performed in two PCR steps, and a second sample barcode and Illumina TruSeq adapters were introduced in the second step. Libraries were sequenced on an Illumina NovaSeq with 2 x 150 bp paired-end reads. The authors' analysis ran thus. With migec v1.2.7, reads were demultiplexed and then collapsed into UMI-guided consensus sequences. With mixcr v2.1.11, UMI consensuses were aligned to TRA and TRB V and J templates and assembled into clonotypes. Expanded or contracted clonotypes were those called significant by both edgeR and NoisET, with noise models trained on biological replicates. For edgeR calls, the cutoffs were a false discovery rate-adjusted p below 0.01 and a log2 fold-change threshold of 1. As an exploratory analysis of dynamics, max-normalized trajectories of the 1000 most abundant clonotypes were examined by PCA with hierarchical clustering. Separately sequenced CD4+ and CD8+ repertoires were used to assign a CD4 or CD8 phenotype to each responding clone. TCRdb applied fastp at Q25 and MiXCR to the public reads, then kept only in-frame beta chains. When rows share a CDR3 protein, they turn into one entry using the most common DNA and genes. The V and J calls were determined by TCRdb, not by the authors. This sample lists fewer than 500,000 distinct CDR3 sequences; nearly 25% were detected once. The ten largest clones add up to about 12% of the sample.

The chain joins TRBV2 to TRBJ2-7; TRBD1 matches 8 bases in the middle. The sequence was obtained from an adult woman who had mild COVID-19 (a few samples of this study predate the infection). The sample titles of this study are shuffled in the database, so cell type and time point are left out; the donor was told from shared clones. The sample comprised PBMCs or a T cell subset sorted from them (not recorded which). The nucleotide sequence reads TGTGCCAGCAGACAGGACAGGGCCGGGTCCTACGAGCAGTACTTC. Its protein reads: CASRQDRAGSYEQYF.